Each of the 10 T cell receptor beta chains below was sequenced from the same sample in a study of metastatic and nonmetastatic thyroid tumors. Not a single patient had been given any form of treatment at any point before undergoing thyroid surgery. TCRdb called clones again from the PCR reads with MiXCR. The sample comprises 13,000 or so clones, 23% of which are singletons, and about 12% rests with the top ten. Sequenced sample: adjacent normal tissue. The source of these receptors is a female donor with papillary thyroid cancer or a benign thyroid nodule (not recorded which). Some clones in this sample may be carry-over from other donors' samples.

This clone was observed at least ten times. Just one base apart from a much larger clone, this may be a read error. This chain joins TRBV20-1 and TRBJ1-2; 8 nucleotides agree with TRBD1. Germline V gene data show CDR1 as DFQATT and CDR2 as SNEGSKA (reference sequence). This CDR3 contains 14 residues. The CDR3 nucleotides are TGCAGTGCTAGAGTAGGCGACAGGGGCTATGGCTACGCCTTC. Encoded protein: CSARVGDRGYGYAF.

This clone was found many times. The chain combines TRBV7-9 with TRBJ2-2; 8 bases agree with TRBD2. Germline values: CDR1 SEHNR, CDR2 FQNEAQ (reference sequence). The ends lost 7 bases at V and 7 bases at J; junction bases unmatched: 8. This CDR3 comprises 14 residues. CDR3 region: CASTAGVGIGELFF. For the CDR3, the DNA is TGTGCCAGCACAGCGGGAGTGGGGATCGGGGAGCTGTTTTTT.

This clone appeared many times. The V call is TRBV20-1, the J call TRBJ1-1; 7 nucleotides line up with TRBD1. Germline CDR1 and CDR2: DFQATT and SNEGSKA (reference sequence). V lost 0 bases to trimming and J lost 0 bases; unmatched junction nucleotides: 1. The CDR3 is 14 amino acids. The CDR3 nucleotides read TGCAGTGCTAGAGATGGACAGGTGAACACTGAAGCTTTCTTT. Its translation: CSARDGQVNTEAFF.

V usage is TRBV7-9 and J usage is TRBJ1-1, with 7 bases matching TRBD1. This CDR3 has 14 residues. Trimming cost V 2 bases and J 11 bases; bases outside gene matches: 11. Germline loops: CDR1 SEHNR, CDR2 FQNEAQ (reference sequence). Here the CDR3 reads CASSLLDRSAEAFF. The DNA of the CDR3 is TGTGCCAGCAGCTTACTGGACAGGTCCGCGGAGGCTTTCTTT.

This chain connects TRBV28 to TRBJ2-7, with 7 bases fitting TRBD1. The V gene's germline CDR1 is MDHEN and CDR2 SYDVKM. The CDR3 consists of 14 residues. J was trimmed by 2 bases and V by 6 bases; bases with no gene match: 7. CDR3 sequence reads: CASRSPGTAYEQYF. Written as DNA, the CDR3 is TGTGCCAGCAGGTCTCCCGGGACAGCCTACGAGCAGTACTTC.

The table lists this clone with a few counts. The chain has TRBV28 and TRBJ2-7; 9 nucleotides align to TRBD2. The CDR3 is made up of 16 amino acids. V lost 6 bases and J lost 3; bases outside the gene matches: 12. Germline V gene sequence: CDR1 MDHEN, CDR2 SYDVKM. This CDR3 is CASRPPGLAAGYEQYF. The DNA for the CDR3 is TGTGCCAGCAGGCCACCGGGACTAGCAGCCGGCTACGAGCAGTACTTC.

The J gene is TRBJ2-1, the V gene TRBV11-2; 14 nucleotides line up with TRBD2. Germline V gene lookup returns CDR1 SGHAT and CDR2 FQNNGV. The trim removed 5 bases at V and 2 bases at J, leaving 8 bases unmatched. The CDR3 length is 18 residues. CDR3 amino acids: CASSAGLAGEEAYNEQFF. In nucleotides, the CDR3 is TGTGCCAGCAGCGCGGGACTAGCGGGAGAAGAGGCCTACAATGAGCAGTTCTTC.

This chain joins TRBV2 and TRBJ2-1; possible D gene TRBD1, 6 bases. This CDR3 spans 15 amino acids. V was trimmed by 2 bases and J by 3 bases, leaving 11 bases between them. Germline CDR1 and CDR2: SNHLY and FYNNEI. CDR3 region: CASSEYQGFYNEQFF. Written as DNA, the CDR3 is TGTGCCAGCAGTGAATACCAGGGGTTCTACAATGAGCAGTTCTTC.

This clone was counted ten times or more. This chain connects TRBV11-1 to TRBJ2-4; D is possibly TRBD2 (6 bases). Germline CDR1 SGHAT, CDR2 FQDESV (reference sequence). V was clipped by 4 bases and J by 13 bases, with 17 bases between them. This CDR3 comprises 13 residues. The CDR3 loop reads CASSSTPGLEQYF. CDR3 DNA sequence: TGTGCCAGCAGCTCCACACCGGGACTCGAACAGTACTTC.

The chain joins TRBV11-2 to TRBJ1-1; D call uncertain. From germline, CDR1 is SGHAT and CDR2 FQNNGV. The germline V and J ends were trimmed by 4 bases and 4 bases, with 10 bases remaining between them. The CDR3 consists of 13 residues. This CDR3 reads CASSSGGSTEAFF. CDR3 in DNA: TGTGCCAGCAGCTCAGGAGGGAGCACTGAAGCTTTCTTT. Combining the CDR3 with reference TRBV11-2 and TRBJ1-1 gives the whole variable domain EAGVAQSPRYKIIEKRQSVAFWCNPISGHATLYWYQQILGQGPKLLIQFQNNGVVDDSQLPKDRFSAERLKGVDSTLKIQPAKLEDSAVYLCASSSGGSTEAFFGQGTRLTVV.